Described below is a single T cell receptor beta chain sequence and its context. What it recognizes is unknown. Sequencing was performed with immunoSEQ multiplex PCR; in TCRdb, only in-frame clones are kept and a portion is missing. In the table there are under 200,000 clones, around 94% of which are singletons. V was shortened by 1 base and J by 5 bases, with 14 bases between the two germline ends. The CDR3 consists of 16 residues. Per germline, CDR1 KGHSH and CDR2 LQKENI. The sample originates from a study of T cell responses to AZD1222 COVID-19 vaccine. General study results and limits: Scientists sampled the repertoires only once the peak T cell response had passed. Clonal diversity may have been underestimated, and the donors were mostly white British, with more females than males. Close to half of all spike-specific TCRs reportedly target regions of the variants that are unmutated.

This sequence joins TRBV18 and TRBJ2-2; D may correspond to TRBD1 or TRBD2 (5 bases each). The source material was peripheral blood, sampled 28 days after the second dose of the MenACWY control vaccine. This clonotype was sampled from an adult who received the MenACWY meningococcal vaccine as a control. CDR3 bases: TGTGCCAGCTCACCACTGGGGGATCTCGCGACCGGGGAGCTGTTTTTT. Protein: CASSPLGDLATGELFF.